The source of this T cell receptor (beta chain) is a study of early T cells in non-severe SARS-CoV-2 infection. Across the study: Chains stayed unpaired after sequencing of bulk RNA from unsorted whole blood. Study-wide findings and caveats: CD4 and private specificities were missed by VDJdb matching, which favored anti-spike CD8 responses.

The CDR3 is 11 amino acids. V dropped 1 base and J dropped 14 bases, with 9 bases sitting between them. Unique molecular identifiers tagged individual cDNA molecules. TCRdb processed the 5' RACE reads anew with MiXCR; each CDR3 protein has one entry. Of 30,000 or so distinct CDR3 sequences listed, 6.6% are singletons. The sample holds many counts of this clonotype. Its antigen remains unknown. This clonotype was sampled from an adult who was a healthcare worker with PCR-confirmed SARS-CoV-2 infection or an uninfected control (not recorded which). What was sequenced was whole blood. The chain has TRBV12-3 or TRBV12-4 and TRBJ2-1; no firm D call. The CDR3 is CASSLEHSEFF. The CDR3 nucleotides are TGTGCCAGCAGTTTAGAACACAGCGAGTTCTTC.